This T cell receptor (beta chain) was captured in a study of T-cell memory formation after mild COVID-19. Study-wide context: Largely, the TCR clusters proved donor specific.

With constant-segment primers, 5'RACE yielded cDNA libraries of TCR alpha and TCR beta that carried sample barcodes and UMIs. TCRdb used MiXCR to reprocess the 5' RACE reads, holding one entry per CDR3 protein. Of hundreds of thousands of distinct CDR3 sequences listed, roughly 18% are singletons. Trimming removed 0 bases at V and 7 bases at J, with 19 bases between. Germline CDR1 reads SGHAT; CDR2 reads FQNNGV. The CDR3 covers 16 residues. Study outcomes and limitations: The authors left the SARS-CoV-2 specificity of second-wave clones peaking on day 37 unconfirmed. Chiefly within CM and EM were the contracting CD4+ clones; CD8+ ones were within EMRA.

In regard to this clonotype: Antigen: not known.

The chain has TRBV11-2 and TRBJ2-7; D is possibly TRBD2 (6 bases). Sequences were obtained from PBMCs or a T cell subset sorted from them (not recorded which). The receptor was derived from a man between 18 and 35 years old who had mild COVID-19 (a few samples of this study predate the infection). Cell type and time point are not known. The CDR3 nucleotides read TGTGCCAGCAGCTTAGATAGGCTCCCTGCGGCGGGGGAGCAGTACGTC. Translated, it gives CASSLDRLPAAGEQYV.